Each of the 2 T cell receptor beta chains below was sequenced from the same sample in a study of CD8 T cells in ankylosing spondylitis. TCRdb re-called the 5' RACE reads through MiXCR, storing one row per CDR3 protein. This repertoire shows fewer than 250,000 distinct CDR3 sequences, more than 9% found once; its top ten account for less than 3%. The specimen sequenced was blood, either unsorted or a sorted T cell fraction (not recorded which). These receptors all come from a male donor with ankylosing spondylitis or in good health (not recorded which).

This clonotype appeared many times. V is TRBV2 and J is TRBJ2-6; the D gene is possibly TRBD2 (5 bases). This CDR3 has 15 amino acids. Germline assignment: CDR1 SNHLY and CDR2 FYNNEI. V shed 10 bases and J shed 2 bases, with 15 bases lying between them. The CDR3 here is CAISGTDPGANVLTF. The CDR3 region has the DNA TGTGCCATCTCGGGAACGGACCCTGGGGCCAACGTCCTGACTTTC.

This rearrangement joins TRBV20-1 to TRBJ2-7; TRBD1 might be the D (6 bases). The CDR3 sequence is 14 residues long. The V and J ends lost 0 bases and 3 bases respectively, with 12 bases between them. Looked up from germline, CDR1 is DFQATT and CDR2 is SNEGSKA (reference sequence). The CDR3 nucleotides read TGCAGTGCTAGAGACCGGGACACCTACTACGAGCAGTACTTC. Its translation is CSARDRDTYYEQYF.